One and the same sample provided the 13 T cell receptor beta chains below, sequenced in a study of cytomegalovirus exposure and HLA in healthy donors. In the PCR, 60 Vbeta and 13 Jbeta primers were used. Profiled with immunoSEQ multiplex PCR; TCRdb holds only in-frame clones, not every one. The data contain some 130,000 clones, 80% of them singletons. Sequenced input: PBMCs. All receptors come from a woman aged 40 to 49 in good health and CMV-seronegative.

The chain uses TRBV5-4 and TRBJ2-1; 9 bases line up with TRBD2. V was clipped by 4 bases and J by 4 bases; unmatched bases: 6. The CDR3 is 15 amino acids. Germline CDR1 reads SGHNT; CDR2 reads YYREEE (reference sequence). The CDR3 sequence is CASSPMAGGYNEQFF. CDR3 in DNA: TGTGCCAGCAGCCCCATGGCGGGAGGGTACAATGAGCAGTTCTTC.

This clone was picked up a small number of times. This CDR3 is CASTTDYTGELFF. CDR3 sequence (DNA): TGTGCCAGTACGACAGACTACACCGGGGAGCTGTTTTTT. The chain combines TRBV19 with TRBJ2-2, with D maybe TRBD1 (5 bases). The ends were cut back, 7 bases at V and 3 bases at J, with 9 bases in the middle. Looked up from germline, CDR1 is LNHDA and CDR2 is SQIVND (reference sequence). The CDR3 length is 13 residues.

The CDR3 reads CASSLGVLTSTDTQYF. Written as DNA, the CDR3 is TGCGCCAGCAGCTTGGGGGTCTTGACTAGCACAGATACGCAGTATTTT. The chain has TRBV5-1 and TRBJ2-3; D not certain. CDR1 is SGHRS and CDR2 is YFSETQ in the germline V gene. Trimming left V 0 bases short and J 0 bases short, with 11 bases between. This CDR3 spans 16 amino acids.

The chain is built from TRBV6-5 and TRBJ1-2, with D possibly matching TRBD1 (5 bases). Germline CDR1 is MNHEY and CDR2 is SVGAGI. CDR3 size: 13 residues. V was pared by 2 bases and J by 8 bases, with 12 bases between. CDR3 bases: TGTGCCAGCAGTTACGCAGGAACAGGCGGCTACACCTTC. Translating gives CASSYAGTGGYTF.

The chain recombines TRBV7-9 with TRBJ2-3; a weak D match, TRBD1 (5 bases). Trimming removed 2 bases from V and 3 bases from J, with 12 bases in between. This CDR3 has 15 amino acids. The V gene's germline CDR1 is SEHNR and CDR2 FQNEAQ (reference sequence). The CDR3 DNA sequence: TGTGCCAGCAGCTTATGGGGCTCGGAAACAGATACGCAGTATTTT. This gives the protein CASSLWGSETDTQYF.

The chain recombines TRBV27 with TRBJ2-5, with TRBD2 as a possible D gene (6 bases). The CDR3 loop spans 15 amino acids. Deletions cut 0 bases from V and 5 bases from J, with 13 bases between. Germline values: CDR1 MNHEY, CDR2 SMNVEV (reference sequence). DNA of the CDR3: TGTGCCAGCAGTTTATCTCTAGCGCTGGGGGAGACCCAGTACTTC. Its translation: CASSLSLALGETQYF.

The rearrangement uses TRBV27 and TRBJ2-1, with 11 bases aligning to TRBD2. Germline V gene data show CDR1 as MNHEY and CDR2 as SMNVEV (reference sequence). This CDR3 comprises 16 residues. Trimming took 1 base from V and 6 from J; bases not matched to a gene: 5. The CDR3 bases are TGTGCCAGCAGTTTATGGGCTAGCGGGGGGCGCAATGAGCAGTTCTTC. It yields the protein CASSLWASGGRNEQFF.

The chain joins TRBV10-1 to TRBJ1-4, with D perhaps matching TRBD1 (6 bases). CDR1 is WNHNN and CDR2 is SYGVQD in the germline V gene (reference sequence). Trimming took off 0 bases at V and 10 bases at J, with 12 bases between the two ends. This CDR3 has 14 residues. CDR3 amino acids: CASSESSGEGKLFF. The DNA of the CDR3 is TGCGCCAGCAGTGAGTCTTCAGGGGAGGGAAAACTGTTTTTT.

V and J are TRBV10-3 and TRBJ2-3, with TRBD2 as a possible D gene (5 bases). Germline lookup yields CDR1 ENHRY and CDR2 SYGVKD. The CDR3 runs to 12 residues. V lost 2 bases and J 10 bases, leaving 10 bases between the germline ends. Here the CDR3 DNA reads TGTGCCATCAGTGAGGGGCTGAGGGCGCAGTATTTT. As protein: CAISEGLRAQYF.

The rearrangement links TRBV11-2 to TRBJ1-2; 7 nucleotides align to TRBD1. With 1 base clipped from V and 8 bases from J, the junction kept 13 bases outside the gene matches. Germline lookup yields CDR1 SGHAT and CDR2 FQNNGV. The CDR3 spans 16 residues. CDR3: CASSLGTGGAGGGYTF. The CDR3 DNA sequence: TGTGCCAGCAGCTTAGGGACAGGCGGGGCCGGGGGAGGCTACACCTTC. Looking up the rest from reference TRBV11-2 and TRBJ1-2 gives the full variable domain: EAGVAQSPRYKIIEKRQSVAFWCNPISGHATLYWYQQILGQGPKLLIQFQNNGVVDDSQLPKDRFSAERLKGVDSTLKIQPAKLEDSAVYLCASSLGTGGAGGGYTFGSGTRLTVV.

The chain recombines TRBV10-2 with TRBJ1-2; 10 bases map to TRBD1. This CDR3 region has 14 residues. Germline V gene data show CDR1 as WSHSY and CDR2 as SAAADI. V was clipped by 6 bases and J by 5 bases; unmatched bases: 6. CDR3: CASSRDRGSYGYTF. The DNA of the CDR3 is TGCGCCAGCAGCCGGGACAGGGGCTCGTATGGCTACACCTTC.

CDR3 region: CASSRQGSQETQYF. The CDR3 DNA is TGTGCCAGCAGCCGACAGGGATCACAAGAGACCCAGTACTTC. This rearrangement joins TRBV5-6 to TRBJ2-5; TRBD1 aligns across 7 bases. The V and J ends lost 4 bases and 2 bases, in that order; junction bases with no gene match: 5. CDR3 length: 14 residues. Per the germline V gene, CDR1 is SGHDT and CDR2 is YYEEEE. Based on the CDR3 plus reference TRBV5-6 and TRBJ2-5, the full variable domain is DAGVTQSPTHLIKTRGQQVTLRCSPKSGHDTVSWYQQALGQGPQFIFQYYEEEERQRGNFPDRFSGHQFPNYSSELNVNALLLGDSALYLCASSRQGSQETQYFGPGTRLLVL.

The gene calls are TRBV5-3 and TRBJ1-2, with D possibly matching TRBD1 (5 bases). TRBV5-3 counts as an open reading frame of uncertain function. The V end was cut by 4 bases, the J end by 5 bases, with 21 bases between. This CDR3 spans 16 amino acids. The CDR3 sequence: CARSIKQEPLLYGYTF. In DNA, the CDR3 is TGTGCCAGAAGCATAAAACAGGAGCCCCTGCTATATGGCTACACCTTC.